This T cell receptor beta chain was sequenced during a study of blood T cells in healthy people across ages. Notes on this clonotype: The germline gene is not matched at one end of the junction; a read error may be the cause.

A second about 7 to 12 cycle PCR used barcoded and J-beta primers. Via MiXCR, TCRdb re-called the 5' RACE reads, giving one row per CDR3 protein. The sample has about 1.4 million distinct CDR3 sequences, almost 60% seen once; the top ten hold 6.5% to 8.5%. This CDR3 is 14 amino acids long. Germline CDR1 reads SGHRS; CDR2 reads YFSETQ. This rearrangement joins TRBV5-1 to TRBJ2-2; 7 positions agree with TRBD1. This TCR derives from a man aged 18 to 29 in good health. Material: blood. The CDR3 protein is CASSVGQNSGELFF. The CDR3 DNA follows: TGCGCCAGCAGCGTGGGACAGAACTCCGGGGAGCTGTTTTTT.